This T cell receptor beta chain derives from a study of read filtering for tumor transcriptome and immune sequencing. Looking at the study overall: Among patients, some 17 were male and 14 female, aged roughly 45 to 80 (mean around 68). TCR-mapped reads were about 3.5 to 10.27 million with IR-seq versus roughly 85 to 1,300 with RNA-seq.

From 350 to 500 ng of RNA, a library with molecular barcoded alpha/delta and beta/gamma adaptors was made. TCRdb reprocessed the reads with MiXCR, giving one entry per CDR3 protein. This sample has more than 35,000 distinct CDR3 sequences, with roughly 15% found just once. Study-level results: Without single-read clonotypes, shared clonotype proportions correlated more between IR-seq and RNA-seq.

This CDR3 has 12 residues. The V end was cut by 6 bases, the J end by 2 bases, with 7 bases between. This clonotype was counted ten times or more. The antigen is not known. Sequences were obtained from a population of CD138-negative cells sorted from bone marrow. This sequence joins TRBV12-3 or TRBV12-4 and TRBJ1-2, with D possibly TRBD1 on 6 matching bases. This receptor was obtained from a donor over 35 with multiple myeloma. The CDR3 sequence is CASRGGNYGYTF. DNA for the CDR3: TGTGCCAGCAGAGGGGGGAACTATGGCTACACCTTC.